The 28 T cell receptor beta chains below all came from one sample that was sequenced in a study of identical twins. In TCRdb, the 5' RACE reads were re-called with MiXCR into one record per CDR3 protein. The sample yields about 470,000 distinct CDR3 sequences, around 24% seen once. This same sample was also taken into another study, of T cells expressing NK-cell markers.

The sequenced sample consisted of CD4+ T cells sorted from blood. Source of these receptors: a woman aged 18-30 years in good health.

This clonotype was detected a few times. The J gene is TRBJ2-2, the V gene TRBV20-1, with D possibly matching TRBD1 (5 bases). Germline V CDR1 and CDR2: DFQATT, SNEGSKA (reference sequence). Trimming shortened V by 5 bases and J by 1 base, and 14 bases separated the two germline ends. The CDR3 is 15 residues long. The CDR3 loop is CSAPSPDRNTGELFF. The CDR3, as DNA: TGCAGTGCTCCCAGCCCTGACAGGAACACCGGGGAGCTGTTTTTT.

This clonotype showed up just a few times. The chain carries TRBV7-8 and TRBJ2-3; no firm D call. The germline V gene encodes CDR1 SGHVS and CDR2 FQNEAQ. V was cut by 6 bases and J by 6 bases, with 4 bases left in between. This CDR3 is built from 10 residues. The CDR3 is CASRGDTQYF. CDR3 coding DNA: TGTGCCAGCAGGGGGGATACGCAGTATTTT.

The genes are TRBV20-1 and TRBJ1-1; D is unresolved. The V end lost 7 bases, the J end lost 2 bases, and 14 bases lay between the germline ends. The CDR3 runs to 13 residues. Per germline, CDR1 DFQATT and CDR2 SNEGSKA (reference sequence). DNA of the CDR3: TGCAGTGTTTGGGCACAAACCAACACTGAAGCTTTCTTT. This codes for CSVWAQTNTEAFF.

This clonotype was counted ten times or more. J is TRBJ2-1 and V is TRBV6-1; TRBD2 matches 15 bases. The CDR3 runs to 17 residues. V was pared by 5 bases and J by 4 bases, with 6 bases of the junction left unmatched. CDR1 and CDR2 (germline): MNHNS, SASEGT. CDR3 loop: CASSPGTSGGPYNEQFF. The CDR3 region has the DNA TGTGCCAGCAGTCCCGGGACTAGCGGGGGGCCTTACAATGAGCAGTTCTTC.

There are a few counts of this clonotype. The chain uses TRBV7-2 and TRBJ1-6; tentative D call: TRBD1 (6 bases). Trimming removed 5 bases at V and 0 bases at J, with 14 bases between. Germline V gives CDR1 SGHTA, CDR2 FQGNSA. This CDR3 has 17 amino acids. This chain's CDR3 is CASSVSGQSSYNSPLHF. In nucleotides, the CDR3 is TGTGCCAGCAGCGTCAGCGGACAGAGCTCCTATAATTCACCCCTCCACTTT.

V usage is TRBV30 and J usage is TRBJ2-1; 9 bases are shared with TRBD1. The CDR3 is 15 amino acids. The V segment lost 5 bases and the J segment 0 bases; nucleotides outside the gene matches: 5. Germline V gives CDR1 GTSNPN, CDR2 SVGIG (reference sequence). CDR3 in DNA: TGTGCCTGGCAACCGGGACAGGGCTCCTACAATGAGCAGTTCTTC. Translation gives CAWQPGQGSYNEQFF.

There are a few counts of this clonotype. The chain uses TRBV5-1 and TRBJ2-2; D perhaps matches TRBD1 (6 bases). The germline V and J ends were trimmed by 9 bases and 0 bases, with 15 bases remaining between them. This CDR3 comprises 15 residues. Germline assignment: CDR1 SGHRS and CDR2 YFSETQ. CDR3 sequence (DNA): TGCGCCACGAGACAGGCAGCAACGAACACCGGGGAGCTGTTTTTT. This codes for CATRQAATNTGELFF.

This clonotype was detected a few times. The chain employs TRBV20-1 and TRBJ1-1; no clear D gene. The CDR3 length is 13 residues. V was trimmed by 3 bases and J by 7 bases, leaving 15 bases between them. Germline V gene data show CDR1 as DFQATT and CDR2 as SNEGSKA (reference sequence). The CDR3 coding sequence is TGCAGTGCTAGCGCTACAGCGCCTCTTGAAGCTTTCTTT. Translation: CSASATAPLEAFF.

The genes are TRBV7-2 and TRBJ2-7; a weak D match, TRBD2 (6 bases). Between the trimmed V and J ends, which lost 6 bases and 1 base, there was a span of 16 bases. CDR1 is SGHTA and CDR2 is FQGNSA in the germline V gene. The CDR3 is made up of 15 amino acids. This CDR3 reads CASSSSIAASYEQYF. The CDR3 nucleotides read TGTGCCAGCAGTTCCTCCATAGCGGCGTCCTACGAGCAGTACTTC.

The V gene is TRBV5-1, the J gene TRBJ2-1; the D gene could be TRBD1 or TRBD2 (5 bases each). Germline CDR1 reads SGHRS; CDR2 reads YFSETQ. The CDR3 sequence is 14 residues long. V lost 5 bases and J 8 bases, leaving 17 bases between the germline ends. CDR3 nucleotides: TGCGCCAGCAGTTCCCGGGACCCCAAAGATGAGCAGTTCTTC. Translating gives CASSSRDPKDEQFF.

The CDR3 loop reads CASSSQGTAAFF. In nucleotides, the CDR3 is TGTGCCAGCAGTTCACAGGGGACTGCGGCTTTCTTT. The rearrangement links TRBV12-3 or TRBV12-4 to TRBJ1-1; 7 bases align to TRBD1. CDR3 size: 12 residues. The ends lost 4 bases at V and 11 bases at J; junction bases unmatched: 7.

This chain uses TRBV11-2 with TRBJ2-1; 12 nucleotides match TRBD2. Germline V CDR1 and CDR2: SGHAT, FQNNGV. The CDR3 length is 16 residues. The V segment lost 0 bases and the J segment 7 bases; nucleotides outside the gene matches: 4. This CDR3 is CASSLDLAGGLNEQFF. CDR3 coding DNA: TGTGCCAGCAGCTTAGATCTAGCGGGAGGGCTAAATGAGCAGTTCTTC.

This clonotype was recorded a few times. This chain joins TRBV5-1 and TRBJ2-1; TRBD2 agrees at 9 bases. CDR1 SGHRS and CDR2 YFSETQ come from the germline V gene. The ends lost 4 bases at V and 7 bases at J; junction bases unmatched: 6. This CDR3 comprises 14 residues. The CDR3 DNA sequence: TGCGCCAGCAGCGAACTAGCGGGTTCAAATGAGCAGTTCTTC. This codes for CASSELAGSNEQFF.

This clonotype was seen a handful of times. The chain carries TRBV21-1 and TRBJ2-1; the D call of TRBD2 is as the table states it, not checked on the DNA. TRBV21-1 is reported as a pseudogene. The CDR3 covers 16 residues. CDR3: CASSKGARTENNEQFF. CDR3 nucleotide sequence: TGTGCCAGCAGCAAAGGAGCAAGGACTGAGAACAATGAGCAGTTCTTC.

The chain joins TRBV7-9 to TRBJ2-6; D is unresolved. Germline V gene data show CDR1 as SEHNR and CDR2 as FQNEAQ (reference sequence). V lost 7 bases and J 0 bases, leaving 7 bases between the germline ends. There are 14 residues in the CDR3. The CDR3 DNA follows: TGTGCCAGCAAAATTACCTCTGGGGCCAACGTCCTGACTTTC. Residues: CASKITSGANVLTF.

This clonotype came up a few times. The rearrangement joins TRBV10-3 to TRBJ2-1; 7 positions match TRBD2. J lost 7 bases, V lost 4 bases, and 16 bases had no gene match. Germline V gene sequence: CDR1 ENHRY, CDR2 SYGVKD. The CDR3 length is 17 residues. For the CDR3, the DNA is TGTGCCATCAGTGGGTCCACGGCGGGAGCAGTGAGGAATGAGCAGTTCTTC. As protein: CAISGSTAGAVRNEQFF.

This clonotype was observed many times. The chain recombines TRBV18 with TRBJ2-7, with D uncertain. Germline values: CDR1 KGHSH, CDR2 LQKENI. With 8 bases removed from V and 1 base from J, the gap between germline ends came to 12 bases. The CDR3 runs 13 residues. The CDR3, as DNA: TGTGCCAGCAGCCCGGGTAGTTCCTACGAGCAGTACTTC. It encodes CASSPGSSYEQYF.

The V and J genes are TRBV7-2 and TRBJ2-5, with 7 bases identical to TRBD2. Germline lookup yields CDR1 SGHTA and CDR2 FQGNSA. This CDR3 has 14 residues. V shed 3 bases and J 7 bases; nucleotides not matched to a gene: 8. Here the CDR3 reads CASSFSREGWTQYF. The CDR3 DNA reads as TGTGCCAGCAGCTTTTCCAGGGAGGGGTGGACCCAGTACTTC.

This chain uses TRBV5-1 with TRBJ2-3; 7 nucleotides align to TRBD2. In germline, CDR1 is SGHRS, CDR2 YFSETQ. V dropped 5 bases and J dropped 2; count of bases not matched to a gene: 11. The CDR3 spans 16 residues. The CDR3 reads CASSRRSLADTDTQYF. The CDR3 DNA sequence: TGCGCCAGCAGTCGACGGAGTCTAGCGGACACAGATACGCAGTATTTT.

The rearrangement links TRBV7-2 to TRBJ1-3; D is uncertain. The CDR3 is 13 residues long. With 10 bases removed from V and 2 bases from J, the gap between germline ends came to 12 bases. Germline CDR1 is SGHTA and CDR2 is FQGNSA. The CDR3: CATAREAGNTIYF. The CDR3 region has the DNA TGTGCCACCGCCCGGGAGGCTGGAAACACCATATATTTT.

This rearrangement joins TRBV6-4 to TRBJ2-1, with TRBD2 identical over 7 bases. From germline, CDR1 is MRHNA and CDR2 SNTAGT. This CDR3 is 14 amino acids long. Trimming removed 2 bases from V and 3 bases from J; junction bases left unmatched: 1. The CDR3 spells CASSDGGDYNEQFF. CDR3 bases: TGTGCCAGCAGTGACGGGGGGGACTACAATGAGCAGTTCTTC.

This clonotype was counted only a few times. The chain employs TRBV4-3 and TRBJ1-1; D may be TRBD1 (5 bases). The V end lost 0 bases, the J end lost 6 bases, and 17 bases lay between the germline ends. Germline V gene data show CDR1 as LGHNA and CDR2 as YSLEER. This CDR3 comprises 16 residues. CDR3: CASSQDRGPWGSEAFF. CDR3 nucleotide sequence: TGCGCCAGCAGCCAAGATCGAGGCCCCTGGGGGTCTGAAGCTTTCTTT.

The chain recombines TRBV20-1 with TRBJ1-5; D ambiguous. Germline V gene data show CDR1 as DFQATT and CDR2 as SNEGSKA (reference sequence). V was trimmed by 0 bases and J by 6 bases, leaving 15 bases between them. CDR3 length: 15 residues. The CDR3 nucleotides read TGCAGTGCTAGAGATCGCGGGCACCAGGTTCAGCCCCAGCATTTT. Translation gives CSARDRGHQVQPQHF.

The chain carries TRBV5-1 and TRBJ2-7, with TRBD1 matching 10 bases. The germline gives CDR1 SGHRS, CDR2 YFSETQ. CDR3 length: 14 amino acids. Trimming removed 4 bases from V and 4 bases from J; junction bases left unmatched: 5. CDR3 residues: CASSQPGQGYEQYF. CDR3 bases: TGCGCCAGCAGCCAGCCGGGACAGGGGTACGAGCAGTACTTC.

A few counts support this clonotype. The rearrangement links TRBV5-1 to TRBJ1-1; D is ambiguous. Germline V gives CDR1 SGHRS, CDR2 YFSETQ. The CDR3 is made up of 14 amino acids. Deletions cut 1 base from V and 1 base from J, with 8 bases between. The CDR3 spells CASSLTWGNTEAFF. Here the CDR3 DNA reads TGCGCCAGCAGCTTGACATGGGGGAACACTGAAGCTTTCTTT.

DNA of the CDR3: TGTGCCAGCAGTCCCCACAAGGCATCAGGGCCCCAGCATTTT. Protein sequence: CASSPHKASGPQHF. The chain couples TRBV6-2 or TRBV6-3 to TRBJ1-5; D not certain. Germline CDR1 reads MNHEY; CDR2 reads SVGEGT. The CDR3 is 14 amino acids. V was shortened by 5 bases and J by 9 bases, with 17 bases between the two germline ends.

The CDR3 region has the DNA TGTGCCAGCAGTTATTGCGGGAGGTCCACAGATACGCAGTATTTT. This encodes CASSYCGRSTDTQYF. The chain couples TRBV6-5 to TRBJ2-3; 8 bases agree with TRBD2. V trimming: 3 bases; J trimming: 2 bases; junction bases outside the gene matches: 4. Germline-derived CDR1 and CDR2 are MNHEY and SVGAGI. The CDR3 covers 15 residues.

V is TRBV20-1 and J is TRBJ2-1, with D possibly matching TRBD2 (5 bases). V was cut by 1 base and J by 10 bases, with 11 bases left in between. The germline gives CDR1 DFQATT, CDR2 SNEGSKA (reference sequence). The CDR3 is made up of 12 amino acids. The CDR3: CSARGGSDEQFF. CDR3 DNA: TGCAGTGCTAGAGGAGGGAGCGACGAGCAGTTCTTC.